Listed here are 24 T cell receptor beta chains from one sample, sequenced in a study of cytomegalovirus exposure and HLA in healthy donors. The PCR contained 60 Vbeta and 13 Jbeta primers. Profiling relied on immunoSEQ multiplex PCR, and the TCRdb table lists in-frame clones only, not all of them. The repertoire has about 130,000 clones, about 76% of them found once; the top ten carry about 0.71%. The sequencing sample was made of PBMCs. The receptors shown here come from a man aged 18 to 35 in good health and CMV-seronegative.

This chain uses TRBV30 with TRBJ1-3; tentatively, D is TRBD1 (5 bases). The CDR3 has 14 residues. The germline CDR1 and CDR2 sequences are GTSNPN and SVGIG (reference sequence). The germline V and J ends were trimmed by 8 bases and 0 bases, with 14 bases remaining between them. The CDR3: CAGRDGGSGNTIYF. CDR3 nucleotide sequence: TGTGCCGGAAGGGACGGGGGCTCTGGAAACACCATATATTTT.

This clone was detected only a few times. The CDR3 sequence: CASSQVLAGGPDTQYF. CDR3 bases: TGCGCCAGCAGCCAAGTTCTAGCGGGGGGGCCAGATACGCAGTATTTT. The chain joins TRBV4-3 to TRBJ2-3; 12 bases fit TRBD2. V gave up 1 base and J gave up 4 bases; unmatched junction bases: 3. This CDR3 spans 16 amino acids. Germline V CDR1 and CDR2: LGHNA, YSLEER.

This clone showed up just a few times. The V gene is TRBV7-9, the J gene TRBJ1-2, with D maybe TRBD1 (5 bases). The CDR3 length is 14 residues. The V and J ends lost 1 base and 0 bases respectively, with 6 bases between them. CDR1 is SEHNR and CDR2 is FQNEAQ in the germline V gene (reference sequence). The CDR3 region is CASSLGTSNYGYTF. CDR3 DNA sequence: TGTGCCAGCAGCTTAGGGACATCTAACTATGGCTACACCTTC.

This clone showed up just a few times. V and J are TRBV6-5 and TRBJ1-5; the D gene is possibly TRBD1 (6 bases). The germline gives CDR1 MNHEY, CDR2 SVGAGI. The ends were cut back, 4 bases at V and 6 bases at J, with 13 bases in the middle. CDR3 length: 14 amino acids. In DNA form, the CDR3 reads TGTGCCAGCAGTTTACAGGGCCTTGGTCAGCCCCAGCATTTT. It translates to CASSLQGLGQPQHF.

The chain joins TRBV28 to TRBJ1-1, with 7 positions matching TRBD1. The CDR3 has 14 residues. Germline V CDR1 and CDR2: MDHEN, SYDVKM. The V and J ends lost 3 bases and 1 base, in that order; junction bases with no gene match: 2. The chain's CDR3 is CASSFRGRNTEAFF. CDR3 in DNA: TGTGCCAGCAGTTTTAGGGGGCGGAACACTGAAGCTTTCTTT.

The chain links TRBV6-1 to TRBJ1-1; D remains unclear. CDR1 and CDR2 (germline): MNHNS, SASEGT. V shed 3 bases and J shed 0 bases, with 5 bases lying between them. The CDR3 length is 13 residues. CDR3 sequence: CASSERMNTEAFF. The DNA for the CDR3 is TGTGCCAGCAGTGAGAGGATGAACACTGAAGCTTTCTTT.

The genes are TRBV4-3 and TRBJ2-1; 12 bases line up with TRBD2. The CDR3 loop spans 16 amino acids. The V and J ends lost 4 bases and 9 bases, in that order; junction bases with no gene match: 10. CDR1 LGHNA and CDR2 YSLEER come from the germline V gene. This chain's CDR3 is CASSPELAGGRSEQFF. CDR3 nucleotide sequence: TGCGCCAGCAGCCCAGAGCTAGCGGGGGGGCGTAGTGAGCAGTTCTTC.

V usage is TRBV7-6 and J usage is TRBJ1-4, with 7 bases fitting TRBD1. The CDR3 has 16 amino acids. Germline trimming cut 5 bases from V and 7 bases from J; bases unmatched to any gene: 13. The germline gives CDR1 SGHVS, CDR2 FNYEAQ. The CDR3 spells CASSHDREGGAEKLFF. The CDR3 nucleotides read TGTGCCAGCAGCCATGACAGGGAAGGAGGGGCTGAAAAACTGTTTTTT.

This chain links TRBV2 with TRBJ2-7, with 7 bases aligning to TRBD2. The ends lost 7 bases at V and 2 bases at J; junction bases unmatched: 8. CDR1 and CDR2 (germline): SNHLY, FYNNEI. This CDR3 is 14 amino acids long. As DNA, the CDR3 is TGTGCCAGCAATTCAGGACTAGAGACCTACGAGCAGTACTTC. Its translation is CASNSGLETYEQYF.

The V and J genes are TRBV18 and TRBJ2-5; 13 positions agree with TRBD2. Germline CDR1 reads KGHSH; CDR2 reads LQKENI. With V trimmed by 6 bases and J by 2 bases, 9 bases remained unmatched. This CDR3 region has 17 residues. CDR3 DNA: TGTGCCAGCTCTCCCTCCCAACTAGCGGGGGGGCAAGAGACCCAGTACTTC. As protein: CASSPSQLAGGQETQYF.

The chain joins TRBV5-8 to TRBJ2-7; D possibly corresponds to TRBD2 (6 bases). The germline gives CDR1 SGHTS, CDR2 YDEGEE. The ends were cut back, 0 bases at V and 1 base at J, with 8 bases in the middle. This CDR3 is built from 14 residues. Here the CDR3 reads CASSLVGGSYEQYF. The DNA for the CDR3 is TGTGCCAGCAGCTTGGTCGGGGGTTCCTACGAGCAGTACTTC.

The V gene is TRBV9, the J gene TRBJ1-2, with 8 bases fitting TRBD1. This CDR3 is built from 15 residues. V shed 4 bases and J 4 bases; nucleotides not matched to a gene: 9. Germline-derived CDR1 and CDR2 are SGDLS and YYNGEE. The CDR3 loop reads CASSPGTGRSYGYTF. The CDR3 bases are TGTGCCAGCAGCCCCGGGACAGGTCGCTCCTATGGCTACACCTTC.

The chain joins TRBV7-8 to TRBJ1-2; the D gene is possibly TRBD1 (5 bases). Trimming shortened V by 0 bases and J by 6 bases, and 14 bases separated the two germline ends. Germline-derived CDR1 and CDR2 are SGHVS and FQNEAQ. The CDR3 contains 15 residues. The CDR3 reads CASSLAFRTYDGYTF. CDR3 nucleotide sequence: TGTGCCAGCAGCTTAGCGTTCAGGACATACGATGGCTACACCTTC. Supplemented by reference TRBV7-8 and TRBJ1-2, the full variable domain reads GAGVSQSPRYKVAKRGQDVALRCDPISGHVSLFWYQQALGQGPEFLTYFQNEAQLDKSGLPSDRFFAERPEGSVSTLKIQRTQQEDSAVYLCASSLAFRTYDGYTFGSGTRLTVV.

This chain connects TRBV30 to TRBJ1-4; 11 nucleotides line up with TRBD1. V gave up 0 bases and J gave up 7 bases; unmatched junction bases: 4. This CDR3 contains 15 residues. Germline-derived CDR1 and CDR2 are GTSNPN and SVGIG (reference sequence). CDR3 protein: CAWSVMGQGGEKLFF. The CDR3 DNA is TGTGCCTGGAGTGTAATGGGACAGGGGGGTGAAAAACTGTTTTTT.

This clone showed up just a few times. The chain employs TRBV9 and TRBJ2-5, with TRBD2 matching over 11 bases. CDR3 length: 15 residues. V was clipped by 4 bases and J by 5 bases; unmatched bases: 7. The germline CDR1 and CDR2 sequences are SGDLS and YYNGEE. The CDR3 bases are TGTGCCAGCAGCCACCCGACTAGCGGGGTCGAGACCCAGTACTTC. Its translation is CASSHPTSGVETQYF.

The chain uses TRBV27 and TRBJ2-7, with TRBD2 matching over 9 bases. Germline V gene sequence: CDR1 MNHEY, CDR2 SMNVEV (reference sequence). V dropped 1 base and J dropped 6; count of bases not matched to a gene: 7. This CDR3 is 15 amino acids long. In nucleotides, the CDR3 is TGTGCCAGCAGTTTATTAGCGGGGGTTTTCGGCGAGCAGTACTTC. Translated, it gives CASSLLAGVFGEQYF.

This CDR3 is CASSDFGLTEPRNSPLHF. The CDR3 nucleotides read TGTGCCAGCAGTGATTTCGGACTGACCGAGCCGCGGAATTCACCCCTCCACTTT. The rearrangement links TRBV25-1 to TRBJ1-6; D remains ambiguous. Trimming took off 3 bases at V and 7 bases at J, with 22 bases between the two ends. The germline CDR1 and CDR2 sequences are MGHDK and SYGVNS. The CDR3 sequence is 18 residues long.

The V and J genes are TRBV5-1 and TRBJ1-4; 8 nucleotides line up with TRBD1. The V gene end was trimmed by 5 bases and the J gene end by 8 bases; junction bases not matched to a gene: 2. This CDR3 is built from 12 residues. Germline CDR1 SGHRS, CDR2 YFSETQ. The CDR3 region has the DNA TGCGCCAGCAGGTGGGACAGGGAAAAACTGTTTTTT. Encoded protein: CASRWDREKLFF. Using reference TRBV5-1 and TRBJ1-4 for the parts outside the CDR3, the full variable domain is KAGVTQTPRYLIKTRGQQVTLSCSPISGHRSVSWYQQTPGQGLQFLFEYFSETQRNKGNFPGRFSGRQFSNSRSEMNVSTLELGDSALYLCASRWDREKLFFGSGTQLSVL.

This chain links TRBV19 with TRBJ2-7; the match to TRBD2 covers 7 bases. This CDR3 is 15 amino acids long. The trim removed 5 bases at V and 1 base at J, leaving 8 bases unmatched. Germline V gene lookup returns CDR1 LNHDA and CDR2 SQIVND (reference sequence). The CDR3 DNA follows: TGTGCCAGTAGTGAGCTCGGGGGGACTTCCTACGAGCAGTACTTC. It encodes CASSELGGTSYEQYF.

The rearrangement joins TRBV6-1 to TRBJ1-2; possibly TRBD1 for D (6 bases). Trimming shortened V by 11 bases and J by 9 bases, and 25 bases separated the two germline ends. CDR3 length equals 14 residues. Looked up from germline, CDR1 is MNHNS and CDR2 is SASEGT. The CDR3 nucleotides read TGTGCCGCCTCCAGTGGGCAGGGGTTTTGTCGCTACACCTTC. Translated: CAASSGQGFCRYTF.

This clone was observed a handful of times. This sequence joins TRBV4-1 and TRBJ2-2; D perhaps matches TRBD2 (6 bases). Germline lookup yields CDR1 MGHRA and CDR2 YSYEKL. The CDR3 has 15 amino acids. The ends were cut back, 1 base at V and 7 bases at J, with 13 bases in the middle. CDR3 in DNA: TGCGCCAGCAGCCAAGTACAGGTGCGGGACGGGGAGCTGTTTTTT. Translated: CASSQVQVRDGELFF.

The DNA of the CDR3 is TGTGCCAGCAGAGGTCAGGCCCGTATTTTGGCACCCCTCCACTTT. It yields the protein CASRGQARILAPLHF. The chain combines TRBV6-5 with TRBJ1-6, with unresolved D. In germline, CDR1 is MNHEY, CDR2 SVGAGI. This CDR3 spans 15 amino acids. V gave up 6 bases and J gave up 11 bases, with 20 bases separating them.

The V gene is TRBV28, the J gene TRBJ2-5, with D perhaps matching TRBD1 (5 bases). Trimming took 6 bases from V and 0 from J, leaving 11 bases between them. From germline, CDR1 is MDHEN and CDR2 SYDVKM. The CDR3 extends over 14 amino acids. DNA for the CDR3: TGTGCCAGCAGGCGATACAGGTACCAAGAGACCCAGTACTTC. Residues: CASRRYRYQETQYF.

The rearrangement joins TRBV25-1 to TRBJ2-7, with D maybe TRBD1 (8 bases). Germline CDR1 is MGHDK and CDR2 is SYGVNS. The V gene lost 8 bases and the J gene lost 3 bases, with 17 bases spanning the gap. The CDR3 is 14 residues long. The CDR3 nucleotides read TGTGCCAGCGGGGGGGACAGGCGAAGCTACGAGCAGTACTTC. Translation: CASGGDRRSYEQYF.